This T cell receptor beta chain was sequenced in a study of OX40 agonist ivuxolimab in advanced cancers. Background for the entire study: Ivuxolimab was an agonistic, fully human IgG2 monoclonal antibody directed against OX40 (CD134), a costimulatory receptor. Intravenous ivuxolimab was administered to patients every 2 weeks at six dose levels: 0.01, 0.1, 0.3, 1.5, 3 and 10 mg/kg. Of the approximately 54 dose-escalation patients, hepatocellular carcinoma was present in about 20, melanoma in roughly 15, renal cell carcinoma in 9 and head and neck cancer in 9. In the dose-escalation cohort, over 65% of patients were male, and the mean age was approximately 60 years, with a range of roughly 23 to 85. Patients were allowed to have had prior anti-PD-1, anti-PD-L1 or anti-CTLA-4 therapy, and roughly 40% of the dose-escalation patients had previously received checkpoint inhibitors. Partial responses occurred in three dose-escalation patients: two with cutaneous melanoma and one with hepatocellular carcinoma. The purpose of peripheral TCRbeta sequencing was to test whether ivuxolimab changed TCR sequence diversity and led to clonal T-cell expansion. The paper covers the monotherapy dose-escalation part of the phase I ivuxolimab trial, which included N ≈ 50 patients. General study outcomes and caveats: Antigen specificity was not determined for the clonally expanded peripheral T cells. In the 0.1-3.0 mg/kg groups, partial responders had among the lowest normalized peripheral clonal expansion, particularly in CD8+ T cells. Low levels of normalized T-cell clonal expansion were also seen in some patients who did not respond. At doses of 0.1 to 3.0 mg/kg, clonal expansion of both CD4+ and CD8+ T cells in blood was seen between baseline and week 6. After ivuxolimab, expanded clones were on average more numerous among CD8+ T cells than among CD4+ T cells.

Genomic DNA was isolated from the sorted cells so that the TCRbeta CDR3 region could be sequenced. The immunoSEQ Assay was used to sequence the TCRbeta CDR3 regions. In TCRdb, the immuneACCESS table is reduced to in-frame sequences with V and J assigned. These tables do not hold every clone; where another copy was compared, an unresolved V gene accounts for under half, and the others remain unexplained. For this sample the table gives some 50,000 clones, of which 90% were detected only once. Of the sample, about 5.4% falls within the top ten clones. Patients with a history of autoimmune disease or receiving systemic immunosuppression were excluded from the trial. In every dose cohort, peripheral blood was drawn for TCR sequencing at baseline, cycle 4 day 1, and cycle 7 day 1. Samples were obtained from an open-label, multicenter, first-in-human phase I dose-escalation trial of ivuxolimab. The trial enrolled adults with locally advanced or metastatic head and neck squamous cell, hepatocellular, melanoma or renal cell carcinoma. Before TCR sequencing, CD4+ and CD8+ T cells were separately sorted from peripheral blood.

Points on this clone: The clone's antigen remains unknown. Per-base quality was not reported, and no clone a single base away is much larger than it.

Cut back by 4 bases and 5 bases, the V and J ends lie 20 bases apart. Inclusive of the bounding cysteine and phenylalanine, the CDR3 is 16 residues long. Only CDR3 DNA remains: 48 bases, in frame from the first base. The germline V gene sets CDR1 to MGHRA and CDR2 to YSYEKL. Specimen: CD4+ or CD8+ T cells sorted from blood, collected in a trial of the OX40 agonist ivuxolimab. The TCR comes from an adult with an advanced solid tumor such as melanoma, head and neck, liver or kidney cancer. The sequence links TRBV4-1 to TRBJ2-5, with an unclear D gene assignment. The nucleotides read TGCGCCAGCAGCCCCCGACCCGCAGGTAGAGTGGAGACCCAGTACTTC. Translated, this gives CASSPRPAGRVETQYF.